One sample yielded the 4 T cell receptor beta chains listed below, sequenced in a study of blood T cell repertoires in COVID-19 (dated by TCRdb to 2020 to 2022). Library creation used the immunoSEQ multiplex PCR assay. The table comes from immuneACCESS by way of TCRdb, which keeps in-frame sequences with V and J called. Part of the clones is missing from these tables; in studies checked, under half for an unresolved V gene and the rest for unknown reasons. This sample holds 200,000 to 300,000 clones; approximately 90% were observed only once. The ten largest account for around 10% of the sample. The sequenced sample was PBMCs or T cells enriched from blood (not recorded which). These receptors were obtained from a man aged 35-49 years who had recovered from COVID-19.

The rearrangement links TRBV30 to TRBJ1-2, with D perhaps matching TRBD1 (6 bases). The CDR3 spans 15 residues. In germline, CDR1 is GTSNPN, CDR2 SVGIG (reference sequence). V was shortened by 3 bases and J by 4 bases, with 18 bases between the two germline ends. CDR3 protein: CAWSQKQGFSYGYTF. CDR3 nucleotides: TGTGCCTGGAGCCAAAAACAGGGCTTTTCCTATGGCTACACCTTC. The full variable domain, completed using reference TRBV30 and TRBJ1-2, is SQTIHQWPATLVQPVGSPLSLECTVEGTSNPNLYWYRQAAGRGLQLLFYSVGIGQISSEVPQNLSASRPQDRQFILSSKKLLLSDSGFYLCAWSQKQGFSYGYTFGSGTRLTVV.

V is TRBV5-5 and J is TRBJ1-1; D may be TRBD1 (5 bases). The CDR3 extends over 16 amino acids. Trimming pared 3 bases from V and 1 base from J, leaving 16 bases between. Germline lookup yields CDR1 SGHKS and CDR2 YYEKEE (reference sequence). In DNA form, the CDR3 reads TGTGCCAGCAGCTCATCGGGGGGACGGGCGAACACTGAAGCTTTCTTT. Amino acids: CASSSSGGRANTEAFF.

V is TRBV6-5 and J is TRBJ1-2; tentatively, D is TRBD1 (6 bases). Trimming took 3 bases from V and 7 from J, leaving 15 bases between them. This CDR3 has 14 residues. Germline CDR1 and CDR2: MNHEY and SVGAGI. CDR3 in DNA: TGTGCCAGCAGTTATGTACAGGGATTTGGTGGCTACACCTTC. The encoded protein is CASSYVQGFGGYTF.

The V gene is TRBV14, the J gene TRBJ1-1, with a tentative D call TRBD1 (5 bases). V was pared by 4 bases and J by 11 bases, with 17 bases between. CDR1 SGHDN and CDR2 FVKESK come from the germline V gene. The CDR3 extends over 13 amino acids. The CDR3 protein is CASSPNTQGRAFF. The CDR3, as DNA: TGTGCCAGCAGCCCGAATACGCAGGGTCGGGCTTTCTTT.